The 20 T cell receptor beta chains in this list originate from one sample, sequenced in a study of T cell repertoires in cytomegalovirus infection. MiXCR was run by TCRdb on the reads, yielding one entry per CDR3 protein. The sample has some 70,000 distinct CDR3 sequences, approximately 24% seen once. The antigens for these receptors are not known. The sequenced sample was PBMCs, sequenced either directly or after in vitro stimulation (not recorded which). The source of these receptors is a human donor in good health (CMV status not recorded). Some clones in this sample may be carry-over from other donors' samples.

This clonotype was detected many times. The V gene is TRBV6-5, the J gene TRBJ2-7; D is perhaps TRBD1 or TRBD2 (6 bases each). CDR3 length: 14 amino acids. Between the trimmed V and J ends, which lost 4 bases and 4 bases, there was a span of 14 bases. Germline assignment: CDR1 MNHEY and CDR2 SVGAGI. The CDR3 region has the DNA TGTGCCAGCAGTTTGGGGGGTAGGGGGTACGAGCAGTACTTC. Its protein product is CASSLGGRGYEQYF.

V is TRBV7-6 and J is TRBJ1-1; 7 bases fit TRBD1. Trimming removed 2 bases from V and 1 base from J; junction bases left unmatched: 4. Germline-derived CDR1 and CDR2 are SGHVS and FNYEAQ. This CDR3 has 15 residues. The CDR3 DNA sequence: TGTGCCAGCAGCTTAAGACAGGGTCGGAACACTGAAGCTTTCTTT. Amino acid sequence: CASSLRQGRNTEAFF.

This clonotype has just a few counts. V is TRBV4-1 and J is TRBJ2-3, with 11 bases identical to TRBD2. The V and J ends lost 1 base and 0 bases, in that order; junction bases with no gene match: 12. The CDR3 loop spans 20 amino acids. The V gene's germline CDR1 is MGHRA and CDR2 YSYEKL. DNA for the CDR3: TGCGCCAGCAGCCAAGCCCTGGCCGCCGGGACTAGCGGTAGCACAGATACGCAGTATTTT. Protein: CASSQALAAGTSGSTDTQYF.

This chain links TRBV15 with TRBJ2-7; a possible D gene is TRBD2 (6 bases). The germline gives CDR1 LNHNV, CDR2 YYDKDF (reference sequence). The CDR3 sequence is 14 residues long. The V gene lost 0 bases and the J gene lost 6 bases, with 12 bases spanning the gap. CDR3 amino acids: CATSREGGTCEQYV. CDR3 nucleotides: TGTGCCACCAGCAGAGAAGGAGGGACCTGCGAGCAGTACGTC.

The J gene is TRBJ2-3, the V gene TRBV7-2; D is unresolved. The CDR3 runs 15 residues. From germline, CDR1 is SGHTA and CDR2 FQGNSA. Trimming pared 5 bases from V and 9 bases from J, leaving 21 bases between. The CDR3 coding sequence is TGTGCCAGCAGCCCACGAGACCCAAGTATTGACACGCAGTATTTT. Amino acid sequence: CASSPRDPSIDTQYF.

This clonotype was detected many times. V usage is TRBV7-2 and J usage is TRBJ1-6; D unclear. The CDR3 consists of 14 residues. Trimming took 6 bases from V and 5 from J, leaving 11 bases between them. Germline values: CDR1 SGHTA, CDR2 FQGNSA. CDR3 in DNA: TGTGCCAGCAGGTCCCGCGTTGATAATTCACCCCTCCACTTT. Amino acids: CASRSRVDNSPLHF.

This clonotype was counted between two and nine times. This rearrangement joins TRBV4-1 to TRBJ2-1; D might be TRBD2 (5 bases). Trimming shortened V by 1 base and J by 2 bases, and 9 bases separated the two germline ends. CDR1 is MGHRA and CDR2 is YSYEKL in the germline V gene. CDR3 size: 15 residues. Here the CDR3 reads CASSQGERAYNEQFF. CDR3 DNA sequence: TGCGCCAGCAGCCAAGGGGAGAGGGCCTACAATGAGCAGTTCTTC.

The chain combines TRBV7-8 with TRBJ2-2; the match to TRBD2 covers 10 bases. This CDR3 has 17 residues. Losses at the gene ends were 0 bases for V and 0 bases for J; bases not matched to a gene: 1. The germline V gene encodes CDR1 SGHVS and CDR2 FQNEAQ. The CDR3 region is CASSLASGRPNTGELFF. CDR3 bases: TGTGCCAGCAGCTTAGCTAGCGGGAGGCCGAACACCGGGGAGCTGTTTTTT. The complete variable domain, with remaining parts taken from reference TRBV7-8 and TRBJ2-2, reads GAGVSQSPRYKVAKRGQDVALRCDPISGHVSLFWYQQALGQGPEFLTYFQNEAQLDKSGLPSDRFFAERPEGSVSTLKIQRTQQEDSAVYLCASSLASGRPNTGELFFGEGSRLTVL.

This clonotype was counted between two and nine times. The CDR3 bases are TGCACCGGAGACAGGGAAGCCTATGGCTACACCTTC. Amino acids: CTGDREAYGYTF. The chain carries TRBV20-1 and TRBJ1-2; 7 bases agree with TRBD1. This CDR3 is 12 amino acids long. Germline V CDR1 and CDR2: DFQATT, SNEGSKA (reference sequence).

In its sample, this clonotype was seen a few times. The chain couples TRBV7-2 to TRBJ1-5; tentatively, D is TRBD1 (6 bases). CDR3 length equals 15 residues. V was cut by 5 bases and J by 2 bases, with 13 bases left in between. The germline V gene encodes CDR1 SGHTA and CDR2 FQGNSA. DNA for the CDR3: TGTGCCAGCAGCGAGTGGGACACAGGCAATCAGCCCCAGCATTTT. Its protein product is CASSEWDTGNQPQHF.

At least ten counts were recorded for this clonotype. The J gene is TRBJ2-7, the V gene TRBV7-8, with 8 bases that match TRBD1. J gave up 7 bases and V 3 bases, and 8 bases lay outside the gene matches. The CDR3 length is 14 residues. CDR1 is SGHVS, CDR2 FQNEAQ, per germline. The CDR3 spells CASSLRETGAEQYF. In nucleotides, the CDR3 is TGTGCCAGCAGCTTGAGAGAGACAGGGGCGGAGCAGTACTTC. Together with reference TRBV7-8 and TRBJ2-7, the CDR3 gives the full variable domain: GAGVSQSPRYKVAKRGQDVALRCDPISGHVSLFWYQQALGQGPEFLTYFQNEAQLDKSGLPSDRFFAERPEGSVSTLKIQRTQQEDSAVYLCASSLRETGAEQYFGPGTRLTVT.

DNA of the CDR3: TGTGCCAGCAGCTTAAGGTCGGGACTAGCGGGAGGTCAAGAGACCCAGTACTTC. Its protein product is CASSLRSGLAGGQETQYF. V usage is TRBV7-2 and J usage is TRBJ2-5, with 15 bases that match TRBD2. This CDR3 comprises 18 residues. Germline V gives CDR1 SGHTA, CDR2 FQGNSA. V dropped 2 bases and J dropped 2; count of bases not matched to a gene: 6.

For this clonotype: Possible read error: a much larger clone is one base away. This is likely a read error, given that the CDR3 carries no conserved phenylalanine or tryptophan at its end. The chain couples TRBV5-4 to TRBJ1-1, with a possible D match to TRBD1 (6 bases). Germline-derived CDR1 and CDR2 are SGHNT and YYREEE (reference sequence). The CDR3 is 13 residues long. Trimming cost V 0 bases and J 9 bases, with 12 bases left between them. The CDR3 is CASSLVEGGKAFI. In nucleotides, the CDR3 is TGTGCCAGCAGCTTGGTGGAGGGGGGTAAAGCTTTCATT.

This chain joins TRBV5-4 and TRBJ1-6; D gene unclear. V was shortened by 2 bases and J by 3 bases, with 9 bases between the two germline ends. The germline CDR1 and CDR2 sequences are SGHNT and YYREEE (reference sequence). This CDR3 is 15 amino acids long. The CDR3: CASSFGTLYNSPLHF. The CDR3 DNA reads TGTGCCAGCAGCTTTGGCACACTCTATAATTCACCCCTCCACTTT.

The rearrangement links TRBV11-2 to TRBJ2-3, with D perhaps TRBD1 (6 bases). This CDR3 comprises 16 residues. The germline CDR1 and CDR2 sequences are SGHAT and FQNNGV. V gave up 5 bases and J gave up 3 bases, with 18 bases separating them. CDR3 nucleotides: TGTGCCAGCAGCCGAACACAGGGTTTTGGGACAGATACGCAGTATTTT. This codes for CASSRTQGFGTDTQYF.

This clonotype was counted a few times. The genes are TRBV6-5 and TRBJ1-1, with 7 nucleotides matching TRBD1. Germline CDR1 MNHEY, CDR2 SVGAGI. Trimming cost V 2 bases and J 4 bases; bases outside gene matches: 1. This CDR3 is built from 13 residues. CDR3 bases: TGTGCCAGCAGTTACGACAGGGTCACTGAAGCTTTCTTT. Amino acid sequence: CASSYDRVTEAFF.

The chain couples TRBV19 to TRBJ2-5; TRBD2 aligns across 7 bases. CDR1 and CDR2 from the germline V gene are LNHDA and SQIVND (reference sequence). Trimming took 4 bases from V and 5 from J; bases not matched to a gene: 10. This CDR3 spans 15 amino acids. This chain's CDR3 is CASSKAERGVETQYF. CDR3 DNA: TGTGCCAGTAGTAAAGCAGAGCGGGGTGTGGAGACCCAGTACTTC.

This clonotype was picked up a small number of times. V usage is TRBV19 and J usage is TRBJ1-4; D not certain. The germline CDR1 and CDR2 sequences are LNHDA and SQIVND (reference sequence). This CDR3 region has 14 residues. Trimming removed 1 base at V and 8 bases at J, with 11 bases between. CDR3 sequence: CASSIGGAGEKLFF. The CDR3 DNA is TGTGCCAGTAGTATAGGCGGCGCCGGGGAAAAACTGTTTTTT.

V gene TRBV7-9 combines with J gene TRBJ2-4, with 9 bases identical to TRBD1. The ends lost 5 bases at V and 1 base at J; junction bases unmatched: 3. Looked up from germline, CDR1 is SEHNR and CDR2 is FQNEAQ (reference sequence). CDR3 length equals 15 residues. The CDR3 loop reads CASSAGTGAKNIQYF. In nucleotides, the CDR3 is TGTGCCAGCAGCGCCGGGACAGGGGCCAAAAACATTCAGTACTTC.

This clonotype was counted between two and nine times. This CDR3 is CASSLVSSYNEQFF. As DNA, the CDR3 is TGTGCCAGCAGCTTAGTCAGCTCCTACAATGAGCAGTTCTTC. The chain uses TRBV7-9 and TRBJ2-1; D unclear. Germline loops: CDR1 SEHNR, CDR2 FQNEAQ (reference sequence). The CDR3 runs 14 residues. Trimming took off 1 base at V and 0 bases at J, with 4 bases between the two ends.